The sequence of this T cell receptor beta chain was determined in a study of blood T cell repertoires in COVID-19. Assay: immunoSEQ multiplex PCR; the TCRdb copy retains only in-frame clones and omits some. The sample lists over 35,000 clones, 70% to 90% occurring once. V gave up 5 bases and J gave up 5 bases, with 11 bases separating them. The CDR3 spans 13 residues. CDR1 SGHRS and CDR2 YFSETQ come from the germline V gene. As to this clone: Distinct nucleotide sequences in the sample also encode this CDR3.

The gene calls are TRBV5-1 and TRBJ2-4; TRBD2 is a possible D gene (5 bases). The specimen was peripheral blood. This clonotype originated in a woman of 80 years or more with COVID-19, enrolled during active disease. CDR3 protein: CASRDWRENIQYF. As DNA, the CDR3 is TGCGCCAGCAGGGATTGGCGGGAAAACATTCAGTACTTC.